Below, one TCR beta chain is given with its context. Antigen unknown. The junction departs from germline at one end; a sequencing error may be responsible. This sample was taken from a study of CD8 T cells in Susac syndrome. General observations from the study: The total CD8+ repertoires yielded about 15 Susac-specific public clones and the CD8+ TEMRA repertoires yielded about five. The authors acknowledged that the study's TCR sequencing and HLA analysis involved relatively few individuals.

The CDR3 is 16 residues long. The germline gives CDR1 MDHEN, CDR2 SYDVKM. The authors reverse transcribed roughly 0.5 to 1 ug RNA with random hexamers. TCRdb processed the immunoSEQ multiplex PCR reads anew with MiXCR; each CDR3 protein has one entry. The table shows about 100,000 distinct CDR3 sequences, with 95% occurring only once. The receptor was isolated from a human donor with Susac syndrome. This chain uses TRBV28 with TRBJ2-7; D possibly corresponds to TRBD1 (5 bases). Input material: CD8+ T cells from PBMCs. The CDR3 region is CAGSSPLAGITYEQYF. DNA of the CDR3: TGTGCCGGCAGCTCTCCTCTTGCAGGGATCACCTACGAGCAGTACTTC.